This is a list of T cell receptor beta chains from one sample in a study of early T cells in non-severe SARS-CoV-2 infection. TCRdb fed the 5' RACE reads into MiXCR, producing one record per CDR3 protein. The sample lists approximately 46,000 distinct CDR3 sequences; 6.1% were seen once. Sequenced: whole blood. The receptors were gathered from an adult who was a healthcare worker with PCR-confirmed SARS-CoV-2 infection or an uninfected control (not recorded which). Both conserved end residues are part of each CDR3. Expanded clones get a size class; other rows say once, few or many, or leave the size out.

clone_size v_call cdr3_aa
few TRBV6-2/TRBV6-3 CASRSDPTGGIPIPHYEQYF
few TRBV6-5 CASSLVLGGGRDTQYF
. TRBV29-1 CSVERGHESREQYF
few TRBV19 CASSIRQDREQFF
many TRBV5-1 CASSLAYGGYFPHNEQFF
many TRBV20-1 CSAADRYYQPQHF
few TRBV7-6 CASSYGQGTREQFF
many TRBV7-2 CASSPRYLPGAGTDTQYF
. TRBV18 CASSLGVGSSYNEQFF
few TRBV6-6 CASSHRLVRDTQYF
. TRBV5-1 CASSPWGGTDTQYF
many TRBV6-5 CASSRGQSQRGYGYTF
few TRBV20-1 CSARASDATQYF
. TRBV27 CASSLGPPSSGYGYTF
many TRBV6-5 CASSSIALSESTYNEQFF
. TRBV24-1 CATSTAELVQQYF
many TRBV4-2 CASSQGSSDTDTQYF
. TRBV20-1 CSASRVEAFF
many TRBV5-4 CASSQDRTSRETQYF
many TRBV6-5 CASSSHGTETFYEQYF
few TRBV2 CASRRGGTEAFF
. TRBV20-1 CSARGDSSYNEQFF
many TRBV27 CASSFGTSGGTGELFF
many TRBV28 CASIRRQGTQETQYF
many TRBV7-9 CASSLDSDSSYNEQFF
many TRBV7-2 CASSRGSETYEQYF
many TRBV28 CASSLDQGQGKGNTEAFF
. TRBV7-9 CASSSEGQGVRNEQYF
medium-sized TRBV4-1 CASSQDFGQPQHF
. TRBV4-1 CASSQAQGAGGELFF
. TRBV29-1 CSVAEAGNEKLFF